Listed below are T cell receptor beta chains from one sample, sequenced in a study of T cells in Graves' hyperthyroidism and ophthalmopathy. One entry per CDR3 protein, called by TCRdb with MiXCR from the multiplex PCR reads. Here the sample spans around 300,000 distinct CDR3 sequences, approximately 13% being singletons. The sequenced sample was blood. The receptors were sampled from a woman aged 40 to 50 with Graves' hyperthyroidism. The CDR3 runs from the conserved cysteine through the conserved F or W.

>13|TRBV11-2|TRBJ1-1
CATRGFGGTEAFF
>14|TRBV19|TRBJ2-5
CASSVRGNQETQYF
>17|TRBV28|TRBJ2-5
CASSLTLISGSWETQYF
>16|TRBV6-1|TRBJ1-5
CASSEVVSGSAQPQHF
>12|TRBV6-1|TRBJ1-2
CASMRTGDGYTF
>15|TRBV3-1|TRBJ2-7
CASSQGRYPSYEQYF
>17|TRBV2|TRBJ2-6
CASITRDRGTGANVLTF
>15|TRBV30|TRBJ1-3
CARSGSGARGNTIYF
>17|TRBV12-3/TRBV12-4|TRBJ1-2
CASSPGTGGLSPYGYTF
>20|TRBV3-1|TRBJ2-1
CASSKIRDRGLAGGYNEQFF
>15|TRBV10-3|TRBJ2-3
CATSFGRSSTDTQYF
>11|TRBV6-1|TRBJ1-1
CASKRGTEAFF
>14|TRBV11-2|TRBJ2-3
CASSRQSHTDTQYF
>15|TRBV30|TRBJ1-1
CAWSVRGTVSTEAFF
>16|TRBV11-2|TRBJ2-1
CASSSRYRGGYNEQFF
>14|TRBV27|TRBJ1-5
CASSPGQMYQPQHF
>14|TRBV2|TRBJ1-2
CASSAGQGLYGYTF
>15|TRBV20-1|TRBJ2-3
CSAPSSGNRADTQYF
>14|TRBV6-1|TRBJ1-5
CATVGQGGNQPQHF
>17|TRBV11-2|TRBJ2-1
CASSLVAGQASYNEQFF
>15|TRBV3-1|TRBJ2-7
CASSPGTGRTYEQYF
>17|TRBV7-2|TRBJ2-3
CASSPLRRARTADTQYF
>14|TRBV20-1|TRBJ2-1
CSAERGSSYNEQFF
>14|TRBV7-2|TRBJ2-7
CASTSFSGSNEQYF
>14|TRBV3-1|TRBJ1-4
CASSQDLGTEKLFF
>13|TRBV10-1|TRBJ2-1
CASSSRREAEQFF
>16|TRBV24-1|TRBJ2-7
CATSDFTTGGLYEQYF
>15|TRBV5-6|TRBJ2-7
CASSQQGVPSYEQYF
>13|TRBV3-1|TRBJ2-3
CASSPSRRNTQYF
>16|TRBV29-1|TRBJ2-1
CSATTTGKGSYNEQFF
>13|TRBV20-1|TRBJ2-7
CSARRADTYEQYF
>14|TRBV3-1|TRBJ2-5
CASSRQSNQETQYF